What follows are 10 T cell receptor beta chains derived from one specimen sequenced in a study of T cells in Graves' hyperthyroidism and ophthalmopathy. Amplification yielded TCR beta CDR3 regions, with RNA transcripts as the source. The TCR CDR3 was amplified in a first-round RT-PCR using the HTBI primer set. TCRdb fed the multiplex PCR reads into MiXCR, producing one record per CDR3 protein. The sample has about 180,000 distinct CDR3 sequences; approximately 15% are singletons. Sequencing was carried out using blood. The receptor source for this set is a woman between 50 and 59 years old with Graves' hyperthyroidism.

The chain uses TRBV10-3 and TRBJ2-3; D remains unclear. Trimming stripped 5 bases from V and 3 bases from J, with 3 bases between. Germline-derived CDR1 and CDR2 are ENHRY and SYGVKD. The CDR3 is made up of 11 amino acids. CDR3 in DNA: TGTGCCATCAGTAATACAGATACGCAGTATTTT. It encodes CAISNTDTQYF.

This clonotype was seen a handful of times. V gene TRBV4-1 combines with J gene TRBJ1-3; possible D gene TRBD1, 5 bases. The CDR3 has 16 residues. Germline V gene data show CDR1 as MGHRA and CDR2 as YSYEKL. V was clipped by 3 bases and J by 0 bases, with 12 bases between them. CDR3 DNA: TGCGCCAGCAGCCACCAAGACAGTCGCTCTGGAAACACCATATATTTT. Translating it yields CASSHQDSRSGNTIYF.

This clonotype was counted ten times or more. The chain couples TRBV19 to TRBJ2-5; either TRBD1 or TRBD2 may supply D (5 bases each). Germline V gives CDR1 LNHDA, CDR2 SQIVND (reference sequence). Trimming stripped 5 bases from V and 4 bases from J, with 14 bases between. The CDR3 loop spans 14 amino acids. DNA of the CDR3: TGTGCCAGTAGTTCTCGAGGGGAATTAGAGACCCAGTACTTC. This sequence encodes CASSSRGELETQYF.

There are many counts of this clonotype. V usage is TRBV12-3 or TRBV12-4 and J usage is TRBJ2-3, with 13 bases identical to TRBD2. This CDR3 spans 15 amino acids. J was trimmed by 8 bases and V by 2 bases; bases with no gene match: 4. The CDR3 protein is CASSLRTSGGGTQYF. CDR3 in DNA: TGTGCCAGCAGTTTACGGACTAGCGGGGGAGGTACGCAGTATTTT.

This clonotype has a single count. This chain uses TRBV6-2 or TRBV6-3 with TRBJ1-5; possible D gene TRBD1, 5 bases. The germline V and J ends were trimmed by 2 bases and 7 bases, with 12 bases remaining between them. CDR3 length: 14 amino acids. The germline CDR1 and CDR2 sequences are MNHEY and SVGEGT. The CDR3 DNA reads TGTGCCAGCAGTTACGGAGGGGCCGGGCAGCCCCAGCATTTT. It yields the protein CASSYGGAGQPQHF.

The V call is TRBV3-1, the J call TRBJ1-5, with D hard to call. Germline values: CDR1 LGHDT, CDR2 YNNKEL (reference sequence). The CDR3 sequence is 13 residues long. Trimming pared 1 base from V and 6 bases from J, leaving 7 bases between. As DNA, the CDR3 is TGTGCCAGCAGCCAAGGGTGGGGTCAGCCCCAGCATTTT. Amino acid sequence: CASSQGWGQPQHF.

This clonotype was picked up many times. The V gene is TRBV5-6, the J gene TRBJ2-7; D uncertain. V was pared by 1 base and J by 5 bases, with 13 bases between. The CDR3 runs 14 residues. Germline CDR1 SGHDT, CDR2 YYEEEE. DNA for the CDR3: TGTGCCAGCAGCTTGTTTAACAAAGTTAACGAGCAGTACTTC. This codes for CASSLFNKVNEQYF.

The V call is TRBV3-1, the J call TRBJ1-2; no definite D call. The length of the CDR3 is 14 residues. Germline CDR1 and CDR2: LGHDT and YNNKEL (reference sequence). Trimming shortened V by 4 bases and J by 4 bases, and 13 bases separated the two germline ends. In DNA, the CDR3 is TGTGCCAGCAGCCTCGCCGGGTGGGGCTATGGCTACACCTTC. As protein: CASSLAGWGYGYTF.

With respect to this clonotype: It may be a read error: a sequence one base away is much more abundant. The rearrangement links TRBV5-1 to TRBJ2-1, with D unclear. Trimming cost V 4 bases and J 6 bases, with 11 bases left between them. The V gene's germline CDR1 is SGHRS and CDR2 YFSETQ. The CDR3 runs to 13 residues. CDR3 region: CASSPSYSNEQFF. DNA for the CDR3: TGCGCCAGCAGCCCCAGCTACAGCAATGAGCAGTTCTTC.

This chain uses TRBV5-4 with TRBJ2-1; 9 nucleotides align to TRBD1. CDR3 length: 14 residues. The germline V gene has CDR1 SGHNT and CDR2 YYREEE (reference sequence). V trimming: 6 bases; J trimming: 9 bases; junction bases outside the gene matches: 10. The CDR3 coding sequence is TGTGCCAGCAAAGGACAGGGGTTAATAAGTGAGCAGTTCTTC. Its protein product is CASKGQGLISEQFF.